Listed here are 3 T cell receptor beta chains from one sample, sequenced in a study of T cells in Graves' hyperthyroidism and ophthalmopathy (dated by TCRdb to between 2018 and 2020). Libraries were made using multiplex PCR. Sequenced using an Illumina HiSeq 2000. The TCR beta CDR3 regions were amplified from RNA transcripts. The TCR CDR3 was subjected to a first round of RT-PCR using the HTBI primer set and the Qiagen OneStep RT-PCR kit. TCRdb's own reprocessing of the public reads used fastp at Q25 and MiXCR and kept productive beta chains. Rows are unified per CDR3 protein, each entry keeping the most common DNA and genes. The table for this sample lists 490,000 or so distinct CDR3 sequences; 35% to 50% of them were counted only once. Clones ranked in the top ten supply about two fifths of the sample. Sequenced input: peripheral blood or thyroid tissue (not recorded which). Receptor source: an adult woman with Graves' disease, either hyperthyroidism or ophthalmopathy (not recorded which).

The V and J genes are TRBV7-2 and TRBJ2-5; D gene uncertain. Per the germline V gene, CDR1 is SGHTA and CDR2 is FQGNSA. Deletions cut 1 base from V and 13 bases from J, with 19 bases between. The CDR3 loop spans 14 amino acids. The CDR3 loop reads CASSLGGYNEKLYF. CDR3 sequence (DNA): TGTGCCAGCAGCTTAGGTGGATATAATGAAAAACTGTACTTC.

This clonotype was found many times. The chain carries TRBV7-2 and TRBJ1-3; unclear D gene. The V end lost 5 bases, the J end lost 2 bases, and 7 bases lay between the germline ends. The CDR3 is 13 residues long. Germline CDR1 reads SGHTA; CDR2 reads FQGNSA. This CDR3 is CASSASTGNTIYF. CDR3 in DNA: TGTGCCAGCAGCGCCTCAACTGGAAACACCATATATTTT.

The DNA of the CDR3 is TGTGCCAGCAGTCTAGTCGCTGTGAAAGAGACCCAGTACTTC. Amino acids: CASSLVAVKETQYF. This chain connects TRBV28 to TRBJ2-5; D not certain. This CDR3 has 14 residues. Germline assignment: CDR1 MDHEN and CDR2 SYDVKM. V lost 5 bases, J lost 3 bases, and 13 bases lay in between.